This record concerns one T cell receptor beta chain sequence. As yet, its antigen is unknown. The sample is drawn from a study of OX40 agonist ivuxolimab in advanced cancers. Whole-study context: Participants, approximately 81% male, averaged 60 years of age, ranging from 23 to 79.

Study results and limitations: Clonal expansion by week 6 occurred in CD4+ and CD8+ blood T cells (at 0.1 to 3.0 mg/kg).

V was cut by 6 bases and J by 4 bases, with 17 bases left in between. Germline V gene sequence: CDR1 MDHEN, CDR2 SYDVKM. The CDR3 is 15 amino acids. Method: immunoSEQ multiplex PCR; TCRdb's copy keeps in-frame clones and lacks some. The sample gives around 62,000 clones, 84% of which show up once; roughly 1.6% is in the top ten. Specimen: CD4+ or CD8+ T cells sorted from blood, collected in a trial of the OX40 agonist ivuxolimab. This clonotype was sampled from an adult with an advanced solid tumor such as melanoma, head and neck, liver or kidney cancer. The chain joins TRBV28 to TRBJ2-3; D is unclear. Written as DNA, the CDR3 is TGTGCCAGCAGCCCTAGAGGAGCCGGCTCAGATACGCAGTATTTT. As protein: CASSPRGAGSDTQYF.